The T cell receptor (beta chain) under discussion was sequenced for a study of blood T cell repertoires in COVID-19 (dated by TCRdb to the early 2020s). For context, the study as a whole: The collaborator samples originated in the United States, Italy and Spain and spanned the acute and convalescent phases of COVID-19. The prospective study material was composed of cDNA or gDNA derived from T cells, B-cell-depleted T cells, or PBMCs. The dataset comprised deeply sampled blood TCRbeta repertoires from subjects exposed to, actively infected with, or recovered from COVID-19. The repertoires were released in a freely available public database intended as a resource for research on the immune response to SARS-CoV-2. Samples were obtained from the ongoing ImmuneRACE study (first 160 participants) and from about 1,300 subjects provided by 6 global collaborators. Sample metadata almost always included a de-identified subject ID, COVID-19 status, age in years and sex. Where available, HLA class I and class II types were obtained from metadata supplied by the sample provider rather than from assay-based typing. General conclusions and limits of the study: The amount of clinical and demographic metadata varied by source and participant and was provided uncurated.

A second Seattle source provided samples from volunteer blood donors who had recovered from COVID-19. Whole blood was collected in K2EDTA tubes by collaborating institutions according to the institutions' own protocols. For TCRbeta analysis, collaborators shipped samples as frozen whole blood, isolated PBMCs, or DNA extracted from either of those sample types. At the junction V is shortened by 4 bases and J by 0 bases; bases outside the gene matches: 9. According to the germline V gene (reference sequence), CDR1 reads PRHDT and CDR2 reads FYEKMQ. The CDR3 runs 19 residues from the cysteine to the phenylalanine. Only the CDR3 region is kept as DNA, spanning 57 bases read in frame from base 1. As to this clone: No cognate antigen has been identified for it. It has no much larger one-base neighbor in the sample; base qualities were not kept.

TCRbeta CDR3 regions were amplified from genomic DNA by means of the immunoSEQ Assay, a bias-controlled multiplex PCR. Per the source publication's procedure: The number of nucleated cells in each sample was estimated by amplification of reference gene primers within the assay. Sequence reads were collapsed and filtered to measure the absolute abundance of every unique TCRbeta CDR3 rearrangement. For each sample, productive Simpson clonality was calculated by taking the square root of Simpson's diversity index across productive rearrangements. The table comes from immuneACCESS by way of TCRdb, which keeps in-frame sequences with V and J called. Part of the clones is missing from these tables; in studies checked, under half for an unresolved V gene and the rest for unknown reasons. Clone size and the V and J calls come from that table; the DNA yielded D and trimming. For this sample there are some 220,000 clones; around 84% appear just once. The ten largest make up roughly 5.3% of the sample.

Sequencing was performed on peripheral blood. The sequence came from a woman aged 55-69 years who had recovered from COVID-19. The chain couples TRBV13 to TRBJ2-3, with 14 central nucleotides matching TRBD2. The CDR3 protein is CASSSRLAGGPLSTDTQYF. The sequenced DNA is TGTGCCAGCAGCTCCCGACTAGCGGGGGGGCCTTTGAGCACAGATACGCAGTATTTT.